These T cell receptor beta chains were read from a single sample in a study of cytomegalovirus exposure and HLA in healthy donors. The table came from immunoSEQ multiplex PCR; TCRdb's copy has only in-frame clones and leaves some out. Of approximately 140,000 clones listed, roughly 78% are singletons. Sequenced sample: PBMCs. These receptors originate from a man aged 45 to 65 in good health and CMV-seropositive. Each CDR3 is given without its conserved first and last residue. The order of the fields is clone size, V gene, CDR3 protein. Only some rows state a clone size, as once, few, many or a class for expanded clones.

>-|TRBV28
ASSSSSYEQY
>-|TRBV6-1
ASRAGGTLYGYT
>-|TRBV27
ASSLSPNLGLAAYTDTQY
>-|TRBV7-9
ASSLERAGYGEQY
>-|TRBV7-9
ASSLAREDLETQY
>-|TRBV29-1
SVDGSADDFYGYT
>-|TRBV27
ASSLSDRGHTQY
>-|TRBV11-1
ASRPRVSGNTIY
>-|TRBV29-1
SVATYRTSGRSSYNEQF
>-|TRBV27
ASSTWASGIAHEQY
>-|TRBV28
ASIAPVGQTYGYT
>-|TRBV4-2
ASSPIAEDYGYT
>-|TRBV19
ASTAIQGLGTEAF
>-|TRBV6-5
ASSDIGTANSF
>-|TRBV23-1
ASSQTDRRDQPQH
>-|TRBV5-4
ASSLSYGRDTDTQY
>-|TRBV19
ASKSQSATNEKLF
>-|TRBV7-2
ASSPRSGSTDTQY
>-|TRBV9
ASTGQGANNEQF
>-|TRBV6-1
ASSHTSETDTQY
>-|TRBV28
ASSFGSSYEQY
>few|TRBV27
ASSSKKTGKYQPQH
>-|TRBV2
ASRGTSGSYEQY
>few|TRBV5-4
ASSLTGASSYNSPLH
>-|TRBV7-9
ASSLRAGVYEQY
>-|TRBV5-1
ASSLVGWQRQETQY
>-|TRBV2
ASHTGGFSYEQY
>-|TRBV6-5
ASSYGGSVTGYRQF
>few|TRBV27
ASSARTSSQETQY
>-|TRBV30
AWSAWESTDTQY
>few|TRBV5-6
ASSRARQNVMNTEAF
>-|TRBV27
ASSPAPTGEQF
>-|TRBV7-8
ASSRLADNEQF
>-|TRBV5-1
ASSFGTGNTIY
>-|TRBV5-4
ASSATGGRTDTQY
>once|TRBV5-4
ASSAQGTHYGYT
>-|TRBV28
ASSPLGVGTGNSPLH
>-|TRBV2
ASNKGADSPLH
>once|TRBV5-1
ASSFTSGTYNEQF
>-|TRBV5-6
ASSLTGGTEAHRAF
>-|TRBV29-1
SAQGSGELF
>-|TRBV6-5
ASSHRGEGTQY
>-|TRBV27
ASSFGREGRGEQY
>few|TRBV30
AWSFVGATNEKLF
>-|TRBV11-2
ASSFRGLAGNEQF
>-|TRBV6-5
ASSLTGDYEQY
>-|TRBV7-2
ASSRDRLSGNTIY
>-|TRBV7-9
ASSLAGVEKLF
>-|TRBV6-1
ASREQGVRLETQY
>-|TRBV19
ASSILIPGYTYNEQF
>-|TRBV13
ASALADNEQF
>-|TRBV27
ASSRTGTFHGYT